Sequencing of this T cell receptor beta chain was carried out in a study of cytomegalovirus exposure and HLA in healthy donors. Trimming took 5 bases from V and 1 from J, leaving 12 bases between them. Germline values: CDR1 MDHEN, CDR2 SYDVKM. The CDR3 loop spans 14 amino acids. Regarding this clone: Its matching antigen is unknown. Within the sample, other DNA sequences also encode this same CDR3.

The study, taken as a whole, reports: CMV antigen specificity of a few CMV-associated chains was confirmed in vitro.

The study ran its PCR with 60 Vbeta and 13 Jbeta primers. TCRdb's table, derived via immunoSEQ multiplex PCR, lists solely in-frame clones and lacks some. This sample has around 170,000 clones, with about four fifths found just once. The chain uses TRBV28 and TRBJ2-7; a possible D gene is TRBD1 (6 bases). The receptor was isolated from a woman aged 45-65 years in good health and CMV-seropositive. The sequenced material came from PBMCs. The CDR3 loop is CASSAPGQSYEQYF. The CDR3 DNA is TGTGCCAGCAGTGCCCCTGGACAGTCCTACGAGCAGTACTTC.